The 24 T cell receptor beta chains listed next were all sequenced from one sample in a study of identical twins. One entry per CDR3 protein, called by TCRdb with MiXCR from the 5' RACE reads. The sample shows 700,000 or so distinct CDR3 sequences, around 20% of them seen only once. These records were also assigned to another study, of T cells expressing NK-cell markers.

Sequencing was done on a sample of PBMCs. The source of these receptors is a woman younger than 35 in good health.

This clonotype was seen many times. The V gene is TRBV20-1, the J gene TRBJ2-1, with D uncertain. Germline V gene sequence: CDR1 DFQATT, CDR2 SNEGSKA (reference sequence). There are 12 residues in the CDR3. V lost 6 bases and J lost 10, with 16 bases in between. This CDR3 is CSASRRADEQFF. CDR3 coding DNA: TGCAGTGCCTCCCGGCGAGCAGACGAGCAGTTCTTC.

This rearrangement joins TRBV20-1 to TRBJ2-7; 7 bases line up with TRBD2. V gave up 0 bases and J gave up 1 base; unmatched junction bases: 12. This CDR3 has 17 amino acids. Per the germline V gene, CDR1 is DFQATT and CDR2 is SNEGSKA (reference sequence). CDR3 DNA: TGCAGTGCTAGAGATAGGGTAGCGGGCGGGACTTCCTACGAGCAGTACTTC. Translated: CSARDRVAGGTSYEQYF.

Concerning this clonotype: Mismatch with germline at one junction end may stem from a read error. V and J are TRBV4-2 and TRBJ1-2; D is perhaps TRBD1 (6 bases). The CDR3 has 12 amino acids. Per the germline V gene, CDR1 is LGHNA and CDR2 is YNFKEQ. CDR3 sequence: CASSQAGAGSSF. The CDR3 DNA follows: TGTGCCAGCAGCCAAGCAGGGGCCGGATCTTCCTTC.

The CDR3 nucleotides are TGTGCCAGCAGCCCAAAGACAGACTACAATGAGCAGTTCTTC. It translates to CASSPKTDYNEQFF. The rearrangement links TRBV5-4 to TRBJ2-1, with D maybe TRBD1 (5 bases). The CDR3 length is 14 residues. Germline CDR1 SGHNT, CDR2 YYREEE (reference sequence). The V and J ends lost 4 bases and 3 bases respectively, with 11 bases between them.

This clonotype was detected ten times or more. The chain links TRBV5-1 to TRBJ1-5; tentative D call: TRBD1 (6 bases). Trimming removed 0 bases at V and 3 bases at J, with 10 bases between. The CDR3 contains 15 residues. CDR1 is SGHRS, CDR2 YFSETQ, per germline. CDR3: CASSLDGQNNQPQHF. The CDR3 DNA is TGCGCCAGCAGCTTGGATGGACAGAACAATCAGCCCCAGCATTTT.

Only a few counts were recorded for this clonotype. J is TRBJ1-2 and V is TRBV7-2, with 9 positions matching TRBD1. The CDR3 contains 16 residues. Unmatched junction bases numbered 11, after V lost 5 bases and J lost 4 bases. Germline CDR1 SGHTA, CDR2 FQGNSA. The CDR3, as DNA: TGTGCCAGCAGCCCTACACAGGGGGCGCTGGGCTATGGCTACACCTTC. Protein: CASSPTQGALGYGYTF.

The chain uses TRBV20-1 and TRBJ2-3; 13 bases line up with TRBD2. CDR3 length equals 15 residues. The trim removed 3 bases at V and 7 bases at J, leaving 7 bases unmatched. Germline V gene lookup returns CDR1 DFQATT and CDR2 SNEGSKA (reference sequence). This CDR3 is CSARVRTSGSNTQYF. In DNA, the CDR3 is TGCAGTGCTAGGGTTCGGACTAGCGGGAGCAATACGCAGTATTTT.

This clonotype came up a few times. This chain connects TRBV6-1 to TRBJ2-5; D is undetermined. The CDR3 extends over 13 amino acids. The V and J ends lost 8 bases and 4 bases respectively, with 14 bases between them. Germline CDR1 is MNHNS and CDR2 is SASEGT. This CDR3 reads CASLRSVGETQYF. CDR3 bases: TGTGCCAGCCTCCGATCGGTCGGAGAGACCCAGTACTTC.

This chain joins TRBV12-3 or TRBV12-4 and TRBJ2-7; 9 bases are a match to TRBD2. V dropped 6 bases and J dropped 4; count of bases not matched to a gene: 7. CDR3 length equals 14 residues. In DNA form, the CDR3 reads TGTGCCAGCAGACTTAGCGGGGGCTCGTACGAGCAGTACTTC. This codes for CASRLSGGSYEQYF.

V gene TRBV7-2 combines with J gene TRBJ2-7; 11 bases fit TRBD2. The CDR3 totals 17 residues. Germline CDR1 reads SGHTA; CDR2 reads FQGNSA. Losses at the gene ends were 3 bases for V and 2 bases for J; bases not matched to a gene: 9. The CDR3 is CASSFQASGRSAYEQYF. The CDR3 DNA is TGTGCCAGCAGCTTTCAAGCTAGCGGGAGGTCCGCCTACGAGCAGTACTTC.

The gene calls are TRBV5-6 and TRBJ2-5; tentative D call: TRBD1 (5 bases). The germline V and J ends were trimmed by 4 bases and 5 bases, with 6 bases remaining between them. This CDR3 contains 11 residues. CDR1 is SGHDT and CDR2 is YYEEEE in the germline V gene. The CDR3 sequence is CASSGAETQYF. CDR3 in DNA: TGTGCCAGCAGCGGGGCGGAGACCCAGTACTTC.

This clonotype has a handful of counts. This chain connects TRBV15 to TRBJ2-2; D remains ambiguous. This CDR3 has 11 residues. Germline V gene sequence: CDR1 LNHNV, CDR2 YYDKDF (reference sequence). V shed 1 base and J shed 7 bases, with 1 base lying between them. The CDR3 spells CATSRVGELFF. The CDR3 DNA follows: TGTGCCACCAGCAGAGTCGGGGAGCTGTTTTTT.

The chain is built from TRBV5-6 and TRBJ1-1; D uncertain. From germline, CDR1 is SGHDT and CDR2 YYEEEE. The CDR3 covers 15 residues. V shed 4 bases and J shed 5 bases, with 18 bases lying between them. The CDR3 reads CASSPEVGRRTEAFF. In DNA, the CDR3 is TGTGCCAGCAGCCCAGAGGTAGGGCGGCGGACTGAAGCTTTCTTT.

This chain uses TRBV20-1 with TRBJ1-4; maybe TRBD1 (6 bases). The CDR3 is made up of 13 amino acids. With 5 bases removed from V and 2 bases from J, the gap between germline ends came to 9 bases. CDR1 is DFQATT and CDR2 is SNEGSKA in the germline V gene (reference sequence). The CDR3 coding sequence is TGCAGTGCTGTCGACAGGACTAATGAAAAACTGTTTTTT. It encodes CSAVDRTNEKLFF.

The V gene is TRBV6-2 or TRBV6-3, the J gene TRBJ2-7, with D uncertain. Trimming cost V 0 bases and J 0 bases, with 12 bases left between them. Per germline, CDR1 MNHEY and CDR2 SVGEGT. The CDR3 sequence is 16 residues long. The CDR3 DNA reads TGTGCCAGCAGTTACTCGGTTAAGCGTAGCTCCTACGAGCAGTACTTC. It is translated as CASSYSVKRSSYEQYF.

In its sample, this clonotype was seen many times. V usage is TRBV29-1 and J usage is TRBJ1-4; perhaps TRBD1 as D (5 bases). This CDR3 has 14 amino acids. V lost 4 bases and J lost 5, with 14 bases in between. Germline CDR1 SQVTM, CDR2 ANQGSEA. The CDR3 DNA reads TGCAGCGTTGGGGACCCGCCCGGGAATGAAAAACTGTTTTTT. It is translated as CSVGDPPGNEKLFF.

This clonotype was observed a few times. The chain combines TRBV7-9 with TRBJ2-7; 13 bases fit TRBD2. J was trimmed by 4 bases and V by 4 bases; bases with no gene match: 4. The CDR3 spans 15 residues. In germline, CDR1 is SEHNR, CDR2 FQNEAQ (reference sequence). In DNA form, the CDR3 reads TGTGCCAGCAGCTCGTCACTAGCGGGAGGGTACGAGCAGTACTTC. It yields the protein CASSSSLAGGYEQYF.

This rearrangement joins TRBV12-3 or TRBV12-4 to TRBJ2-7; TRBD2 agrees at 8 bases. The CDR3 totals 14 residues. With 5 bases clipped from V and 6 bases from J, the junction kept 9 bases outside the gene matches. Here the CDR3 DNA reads TGTGCCAGCAGTACCGCCGGGACTAGAAGCGAGCAGTACTTC. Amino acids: CASSTAGTRSEQYF.

The CDR3, as DNA: TGTGCCAGCAGCCCATGGGGCACGGACGAAGGGCAGTACTTC. Amino acids: CASSPWGTDEGQYF. The chain has TRBV3-1 and TRBJ2-7, with D tentatively TRBD1 (5 bases). The germline V and J ends were trimmed by 4 bases and 9 bases, with 19 bases remaining between them. Germline loops: CDR1 LGHDT, CDR2 YNNKEL (reference sequence). This CDR3 has 14 residues.

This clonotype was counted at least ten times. The CDR3 DNA is TGTGCCATCAATAGGGGACAGGGGGCGGCTGAAGCTTTCTTT. It codes for CAINRGQGAAEAFF. The chain uses TRBV10-3 and TRBJ1-1; TRBD1 agrees at 12 bases. This CDR3 comprises 14 residues. V shed 7 bases and J 6 bases; nucleotides not matched to a gene: 6. Germline CDR1 and CDR2: ENHRY and SYGVKD.

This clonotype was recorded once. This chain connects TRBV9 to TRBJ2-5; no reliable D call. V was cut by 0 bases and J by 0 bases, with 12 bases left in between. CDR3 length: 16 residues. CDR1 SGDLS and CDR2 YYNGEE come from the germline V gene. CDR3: CASSVENRRYQETQYF. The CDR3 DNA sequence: TGTGCCAGCAGCGTAGAAAACCGTCGGTACCAAGAGACCCAGTACTTC.

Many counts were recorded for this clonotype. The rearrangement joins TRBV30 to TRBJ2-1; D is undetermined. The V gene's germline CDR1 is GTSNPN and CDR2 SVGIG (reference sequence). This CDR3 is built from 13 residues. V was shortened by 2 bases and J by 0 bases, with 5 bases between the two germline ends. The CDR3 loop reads CAWSWGSYNEQFF. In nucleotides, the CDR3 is TGTGCCTGGAGTTGGGGCTCCTACAATGAGCAGTTCTTC.

For the CDR3, the DNA is TGTGCCAGCAGCTCCCCCGTGGGACAGTTTCAAGAGACCCAGTACTTC. It yields the protein CASSSPVGQFQETQYF. The rearrangement links TRBV11-2 to TRBJ2-5; TRBD1 matches 7 bases. Germline V gives CDR1 SGHAT, CDR2 FQNNGV. The trim removed 4 bases at V and 2 bases at J, leaving 10 bases unmatched. This CDR3 is 16 amino acids long.

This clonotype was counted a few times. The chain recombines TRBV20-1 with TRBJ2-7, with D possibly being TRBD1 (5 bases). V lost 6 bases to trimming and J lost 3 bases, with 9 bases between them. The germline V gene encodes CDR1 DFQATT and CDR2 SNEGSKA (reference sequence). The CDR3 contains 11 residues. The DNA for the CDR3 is TGCAGTGCAGGACAACTCTACGAGCAGTACTTC. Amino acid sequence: CSAGQLYEQYF.